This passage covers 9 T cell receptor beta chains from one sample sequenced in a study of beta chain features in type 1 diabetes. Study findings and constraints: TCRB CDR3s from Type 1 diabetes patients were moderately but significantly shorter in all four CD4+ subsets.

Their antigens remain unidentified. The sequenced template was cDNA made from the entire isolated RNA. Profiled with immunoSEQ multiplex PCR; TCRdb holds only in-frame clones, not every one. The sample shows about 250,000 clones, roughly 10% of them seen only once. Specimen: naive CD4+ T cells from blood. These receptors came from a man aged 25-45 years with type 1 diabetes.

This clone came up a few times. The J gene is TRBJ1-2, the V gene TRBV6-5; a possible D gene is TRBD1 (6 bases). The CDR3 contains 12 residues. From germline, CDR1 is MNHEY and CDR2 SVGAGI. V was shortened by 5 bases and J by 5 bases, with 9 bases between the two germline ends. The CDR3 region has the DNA TGTGCCAGCAGTGAACAGGGATATGGCTACACCTTC. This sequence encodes CASSEQGYGYTF.

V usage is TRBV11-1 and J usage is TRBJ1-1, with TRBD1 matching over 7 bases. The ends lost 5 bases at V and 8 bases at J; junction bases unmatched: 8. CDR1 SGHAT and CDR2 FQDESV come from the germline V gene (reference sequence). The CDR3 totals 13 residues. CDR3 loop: CASSRNRGDEAFF. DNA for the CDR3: TGTGCCAGCAGCCGCAACAGGGGTGACGAAGCTTTCTTT.

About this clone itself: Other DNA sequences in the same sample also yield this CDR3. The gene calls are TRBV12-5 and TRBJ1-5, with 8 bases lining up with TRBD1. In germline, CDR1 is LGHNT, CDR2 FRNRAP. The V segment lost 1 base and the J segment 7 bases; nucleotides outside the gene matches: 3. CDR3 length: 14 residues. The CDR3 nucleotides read TGTGCTAGTGGTTTGGGACAGGGGAACCAGCCCCAGCATTTT. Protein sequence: CASGLGQGNQPQHF.

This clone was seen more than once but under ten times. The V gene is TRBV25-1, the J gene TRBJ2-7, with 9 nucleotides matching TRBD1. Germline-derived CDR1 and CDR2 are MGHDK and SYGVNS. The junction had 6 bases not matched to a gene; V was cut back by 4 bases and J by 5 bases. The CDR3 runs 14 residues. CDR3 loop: CASSGGQGLDEQYF. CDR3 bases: TGTGCCAGCAGTGGCGGACAGGGGCTAGACGAGCAGTACTTC.

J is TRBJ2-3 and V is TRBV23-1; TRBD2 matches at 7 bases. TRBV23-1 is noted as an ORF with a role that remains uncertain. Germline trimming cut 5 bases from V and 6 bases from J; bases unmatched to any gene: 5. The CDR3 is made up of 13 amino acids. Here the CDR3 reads CASSIGRVDTQYF. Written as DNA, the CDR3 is TGCGCCAGCAGTATAGGGAGGGTCGATACGCAGTATTTT.

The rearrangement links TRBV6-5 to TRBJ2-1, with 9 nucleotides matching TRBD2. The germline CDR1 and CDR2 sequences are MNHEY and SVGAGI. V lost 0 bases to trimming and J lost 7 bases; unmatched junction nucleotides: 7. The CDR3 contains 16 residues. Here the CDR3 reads CASSYSSSGAANEQFF. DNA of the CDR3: TGTGCCAGCAGTTACTCCTCTAGCGGGGCGGCGAATGAGCAGTTCTTC.

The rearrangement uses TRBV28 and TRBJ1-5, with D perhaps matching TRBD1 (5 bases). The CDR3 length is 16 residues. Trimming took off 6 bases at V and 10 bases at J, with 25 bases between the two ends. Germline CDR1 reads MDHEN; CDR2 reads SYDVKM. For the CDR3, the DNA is TGTGCCAGCAGCTTAGGACCGGGTACCTACAGGTCTCCCCAGCATTTT. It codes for CASSLGPGTYRSPQHF.

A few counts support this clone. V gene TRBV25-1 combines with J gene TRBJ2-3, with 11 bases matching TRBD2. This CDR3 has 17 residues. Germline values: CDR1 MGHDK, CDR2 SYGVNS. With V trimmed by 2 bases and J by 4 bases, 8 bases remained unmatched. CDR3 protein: CASSERVIAGGADTQYF. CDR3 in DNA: TGTGCCAGCAGTGAACGTGTTATAGCGGGGGGGGCAGATACGCAGTATTTT.

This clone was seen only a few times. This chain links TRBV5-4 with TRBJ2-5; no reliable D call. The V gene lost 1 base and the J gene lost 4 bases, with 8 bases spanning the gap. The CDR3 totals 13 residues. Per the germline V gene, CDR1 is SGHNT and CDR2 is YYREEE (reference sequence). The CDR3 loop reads CASSLHGGETQYF. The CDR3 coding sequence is TGTGCCAGCAGCTTGCACGGCGGAGAGACCCAGTACTTC.